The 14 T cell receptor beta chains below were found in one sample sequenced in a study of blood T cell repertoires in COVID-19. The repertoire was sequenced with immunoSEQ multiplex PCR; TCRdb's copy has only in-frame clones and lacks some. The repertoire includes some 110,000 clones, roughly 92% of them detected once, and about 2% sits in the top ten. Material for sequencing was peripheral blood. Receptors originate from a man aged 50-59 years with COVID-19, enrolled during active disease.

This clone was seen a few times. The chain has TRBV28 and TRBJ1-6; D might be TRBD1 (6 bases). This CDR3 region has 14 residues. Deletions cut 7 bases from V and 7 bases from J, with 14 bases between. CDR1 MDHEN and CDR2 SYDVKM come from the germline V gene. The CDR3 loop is CASKPGHRNSPLHF. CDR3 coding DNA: TGTGCCAGCAAACCGGGACACCGGAATTCACCCCTCCACTTT.

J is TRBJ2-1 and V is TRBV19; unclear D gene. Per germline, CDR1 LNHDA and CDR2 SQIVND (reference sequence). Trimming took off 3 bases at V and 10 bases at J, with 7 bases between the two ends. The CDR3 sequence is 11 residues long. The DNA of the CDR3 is TGTGCCAGTAGTATCCGCTACGAGCAGTTCTTC. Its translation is CASSIRYEQFF.

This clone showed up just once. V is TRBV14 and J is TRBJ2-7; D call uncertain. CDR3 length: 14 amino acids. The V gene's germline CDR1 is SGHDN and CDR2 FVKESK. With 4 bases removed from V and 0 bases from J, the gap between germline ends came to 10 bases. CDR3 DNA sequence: TGTGCCAGCAGCCCCCTCTCCAGCTCCTACGAGCAGTACTTC. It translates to CASSPLSSSYEQYF.

CDR3 residues: CASSRKDSSYEQYF. In DNA, the CDR3 is TGTGCCAGTAGTAGAAAGGACAGCTCCTACGAGCAGTACTTC. The chain links TRBV19 to TRBJ2-7, with a possible D match to TRBD1 (6 bases). Trimming shortened V by 4 bases and J by 0 bases, and 10 bases separated the two germline ends. This CDR3 has 14 residues. CDR1 is LNHDA, CDR2 SQIVND, per germline (reference sequence).

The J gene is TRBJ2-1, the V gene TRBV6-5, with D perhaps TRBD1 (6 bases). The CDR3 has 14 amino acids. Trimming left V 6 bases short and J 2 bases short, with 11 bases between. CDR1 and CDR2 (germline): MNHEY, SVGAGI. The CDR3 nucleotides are TGTGCCAGCAGGGTAACAGGGCCCTACAATGAGCAGTTCTTC. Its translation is CASRVTGPYNEQFF.

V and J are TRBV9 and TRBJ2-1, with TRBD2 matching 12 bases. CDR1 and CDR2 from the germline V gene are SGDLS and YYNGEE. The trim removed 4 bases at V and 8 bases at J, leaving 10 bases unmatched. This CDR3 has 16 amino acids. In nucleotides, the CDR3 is TGTGCCAGCAGCCCCCCCGGGCTAGCGGGAGGGCATGAGCAGTTCTTC. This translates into CASSPPGLAGGHEQFF.

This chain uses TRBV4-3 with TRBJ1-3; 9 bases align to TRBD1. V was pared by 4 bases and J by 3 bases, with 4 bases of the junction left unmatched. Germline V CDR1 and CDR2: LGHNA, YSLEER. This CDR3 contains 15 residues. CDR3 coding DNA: TGCGCCAGCAGCCCGGACAGGGGAGTTGGAAACACCATATATTTT. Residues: CASSPDRGVGNTIYF.

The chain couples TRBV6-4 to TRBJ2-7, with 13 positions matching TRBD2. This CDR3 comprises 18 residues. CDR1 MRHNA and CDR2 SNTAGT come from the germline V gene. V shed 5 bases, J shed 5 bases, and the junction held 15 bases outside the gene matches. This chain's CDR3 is CASSLPGLAGAPEDEQYF. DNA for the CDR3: TGTGCCAGCAGTCTCCCCGGACTAGCGGGAGCCCCCGAGGACGAGCAGTACTTC.

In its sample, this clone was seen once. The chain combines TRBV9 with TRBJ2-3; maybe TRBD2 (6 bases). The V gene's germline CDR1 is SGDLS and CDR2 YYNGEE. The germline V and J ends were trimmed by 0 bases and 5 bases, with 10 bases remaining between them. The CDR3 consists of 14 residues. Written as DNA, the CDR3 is TGTGCCAGCAGCGTAGGTCCGCGGGGAGATACGCAGTATTTT. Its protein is CASSVGPRGDTQYF.

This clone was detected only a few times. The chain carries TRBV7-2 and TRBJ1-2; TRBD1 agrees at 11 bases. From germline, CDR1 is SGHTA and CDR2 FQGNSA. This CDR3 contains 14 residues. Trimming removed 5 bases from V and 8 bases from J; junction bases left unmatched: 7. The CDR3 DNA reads TGTGCCAGCAGCACCGGACAGGGGGCGCGAGGCTACACCTTC. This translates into CASSTGQGARGYTF.

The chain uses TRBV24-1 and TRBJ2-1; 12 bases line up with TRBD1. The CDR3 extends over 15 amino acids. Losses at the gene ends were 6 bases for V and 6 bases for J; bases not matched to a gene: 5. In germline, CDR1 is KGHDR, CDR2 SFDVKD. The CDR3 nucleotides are TGTGCCACCAGTTCCGGGACAGGGGGCATCAATGAGCAGTTCTTC. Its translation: CATSSGTGGINEQFF.

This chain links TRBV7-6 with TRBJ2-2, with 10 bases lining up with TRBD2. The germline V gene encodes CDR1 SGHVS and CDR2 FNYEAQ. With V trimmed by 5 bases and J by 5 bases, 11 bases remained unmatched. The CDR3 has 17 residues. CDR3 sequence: CASSLGSAGGVTGELFF. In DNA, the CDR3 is TGTGCCAGCAGCCTAGGGTCAGCGGGAGGGGTAACCGGGGAGCTGTTTTTT.

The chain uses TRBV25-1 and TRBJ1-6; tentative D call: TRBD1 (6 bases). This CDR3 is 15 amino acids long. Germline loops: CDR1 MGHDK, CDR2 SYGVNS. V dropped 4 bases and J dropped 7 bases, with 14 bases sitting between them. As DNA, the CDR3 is TGTGCCAGCAGTGGACAGGTCGACCGGAATTCACCCCTCCACTTT. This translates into CASSGQVDRNSPLHF. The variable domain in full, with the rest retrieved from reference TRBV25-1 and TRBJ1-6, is EADIYQTPRYLVIGTGKKITLECSQTMGHDKMYWYQQDPGMELHLIHYSYGVNSTEKGDLSSESTVSRIRTEHFPLTLESARPSHTSQYLCASSGQVDRNSPLHFGNGTRLTVT.

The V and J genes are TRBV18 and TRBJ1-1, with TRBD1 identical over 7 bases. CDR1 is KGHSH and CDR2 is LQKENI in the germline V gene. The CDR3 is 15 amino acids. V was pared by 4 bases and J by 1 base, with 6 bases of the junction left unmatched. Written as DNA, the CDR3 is TGTGCCAGCTCACAAGGGGGCTCAGGGAACACTGAAGCTTTCTTT. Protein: CASSQGGSGNTEAFF.